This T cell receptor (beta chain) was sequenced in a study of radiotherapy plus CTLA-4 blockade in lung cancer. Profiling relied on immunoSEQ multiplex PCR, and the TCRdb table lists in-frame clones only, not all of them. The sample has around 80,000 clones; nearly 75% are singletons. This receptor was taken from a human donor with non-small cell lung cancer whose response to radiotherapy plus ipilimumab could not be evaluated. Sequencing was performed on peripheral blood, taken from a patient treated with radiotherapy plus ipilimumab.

CDR3 nucleotides: TGTGCCTGCTCTTTGACAGGGGTCGACTATGGCTACACCTTC. Translation gives CACSLTGVDYGYTF. The chain recombines TRBV30 with TRBJ1-2, with TRBD1 matching 8 bases. CDR3 size: 14 residues. Germline V gives CDR1 GTSNPN, CDR2 SVGIG (reference sequence). V lost 6 bases, J lost 3 bases, and 9 bases stayed unmatched. The variable domain in full, with the rest retrieved from reference TRBV30 and TRBJ1-2, is SQTIHQWPATLVQPVGSPLSLECTVEGTSNPNLYWYRQAAGRGLQLLFYSVGIGQISSEVPQNLSASRPQDRQFILSSKKLLLSDSGFYLCACSLTGVDYGYTFGSGTRLTVV.